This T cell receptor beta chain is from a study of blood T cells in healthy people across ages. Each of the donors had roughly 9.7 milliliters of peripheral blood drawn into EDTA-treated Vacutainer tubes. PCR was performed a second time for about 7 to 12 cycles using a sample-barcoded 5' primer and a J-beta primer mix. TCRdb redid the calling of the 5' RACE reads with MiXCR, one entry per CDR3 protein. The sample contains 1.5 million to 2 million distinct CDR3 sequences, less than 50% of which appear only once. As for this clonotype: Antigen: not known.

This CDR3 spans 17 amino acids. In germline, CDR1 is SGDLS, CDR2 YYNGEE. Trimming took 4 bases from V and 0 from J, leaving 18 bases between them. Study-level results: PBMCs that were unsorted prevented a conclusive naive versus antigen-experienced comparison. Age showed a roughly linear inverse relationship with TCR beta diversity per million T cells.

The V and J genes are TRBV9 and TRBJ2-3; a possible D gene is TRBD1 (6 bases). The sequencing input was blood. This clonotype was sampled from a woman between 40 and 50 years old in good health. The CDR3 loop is CASSSFVGAPSTDTQYF. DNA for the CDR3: TGTGCCAGCAGCTCCTTCGTGGGGGCTCCCAGCACAGATACGCAGTATTTT.